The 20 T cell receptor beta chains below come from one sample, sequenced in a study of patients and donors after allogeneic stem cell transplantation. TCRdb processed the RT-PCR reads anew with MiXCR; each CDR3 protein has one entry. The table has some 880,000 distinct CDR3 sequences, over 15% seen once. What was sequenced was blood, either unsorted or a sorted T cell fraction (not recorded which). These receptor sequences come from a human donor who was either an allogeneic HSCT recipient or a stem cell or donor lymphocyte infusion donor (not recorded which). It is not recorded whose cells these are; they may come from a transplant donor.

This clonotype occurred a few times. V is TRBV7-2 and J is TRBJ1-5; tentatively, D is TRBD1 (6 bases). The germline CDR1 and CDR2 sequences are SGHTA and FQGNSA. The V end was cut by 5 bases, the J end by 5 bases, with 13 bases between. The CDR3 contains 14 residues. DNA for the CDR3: TGTGCCAGCAGCCCCTACAGGGTAGATCAGCCCCAGCATTTT. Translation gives CASSPYRVDQPQHF.

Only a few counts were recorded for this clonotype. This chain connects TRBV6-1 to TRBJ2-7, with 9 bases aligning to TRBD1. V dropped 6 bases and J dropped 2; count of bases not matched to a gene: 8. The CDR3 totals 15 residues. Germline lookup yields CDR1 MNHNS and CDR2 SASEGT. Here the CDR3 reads CASSPEDRGTYEQYF. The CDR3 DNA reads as TGTGCCAGCAGCCCAGAGGACAGGGGCACCTACGAGCAGTACTTC.

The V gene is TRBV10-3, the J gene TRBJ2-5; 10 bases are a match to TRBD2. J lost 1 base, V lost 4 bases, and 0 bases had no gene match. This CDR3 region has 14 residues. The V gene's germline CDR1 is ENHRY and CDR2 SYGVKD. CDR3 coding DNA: TGTGCCATCAGTGGGACTAGCGGCCAAGAGACCCAGTACTTC. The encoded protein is CAISGTSGQETQYF.

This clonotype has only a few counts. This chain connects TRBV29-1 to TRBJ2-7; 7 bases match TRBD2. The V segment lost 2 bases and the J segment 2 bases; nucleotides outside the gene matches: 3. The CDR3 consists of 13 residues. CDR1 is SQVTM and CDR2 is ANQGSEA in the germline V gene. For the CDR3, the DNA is TGCAGCGTTGAATATGGGGGGGCCTACGAGCAGTACTTC. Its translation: CSVEYGGAYEQYF.

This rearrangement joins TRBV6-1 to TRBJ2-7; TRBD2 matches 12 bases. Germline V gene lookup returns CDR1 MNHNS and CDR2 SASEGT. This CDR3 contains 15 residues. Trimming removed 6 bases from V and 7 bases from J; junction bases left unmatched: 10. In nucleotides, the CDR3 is TGTGCCAGCAGAAGGACTAGCGGGATATTCGGTGAGCAGTACTTC. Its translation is CASRRTSGIFGEQYF.

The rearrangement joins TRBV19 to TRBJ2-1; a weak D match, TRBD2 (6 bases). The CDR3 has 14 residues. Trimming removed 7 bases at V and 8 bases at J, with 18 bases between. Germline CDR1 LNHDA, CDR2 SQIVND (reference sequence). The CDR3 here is CASNLGTLGDEQFF. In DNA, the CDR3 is TGTGCCAGTAACCTAGGGACTCTTGGCGATGAGCAGTTCTTC.

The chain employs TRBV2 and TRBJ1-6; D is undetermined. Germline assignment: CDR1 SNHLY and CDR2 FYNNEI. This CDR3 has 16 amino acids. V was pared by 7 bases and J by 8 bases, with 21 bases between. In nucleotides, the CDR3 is TGTGCCAGCACTCCCACCCGGAAGGGATTTTATTCACCCCTCCACTTT. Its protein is CASTPTRKGFYSPLHF.

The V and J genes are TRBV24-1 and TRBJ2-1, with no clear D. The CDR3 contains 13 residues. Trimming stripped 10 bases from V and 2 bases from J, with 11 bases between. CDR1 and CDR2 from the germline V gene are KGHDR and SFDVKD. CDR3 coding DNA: TGTGCCACTGAGAGTCTCACCTACAATGAGCAGTTCTTC. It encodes CATESLTYNEQFF.

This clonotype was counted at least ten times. This CDR3 is CASSSRAGGPRNTGELFF. For the CDR3, the DNA is TGTGCCAGCAGCTCACGTGCAGGGGGCCCTCGGAACACCGGGGAGCTGTTTTTT. This chain uses TRBV9 with TRBJ2-2; 8 positions match TRBD1. V was pared by 4 bases and J by 1 base, with 12 bases of the junction left unmatched. Germline CDR1 reads SGDLS; CDR2 reads YYNGEE. This CDR3 has 18 amino acids.

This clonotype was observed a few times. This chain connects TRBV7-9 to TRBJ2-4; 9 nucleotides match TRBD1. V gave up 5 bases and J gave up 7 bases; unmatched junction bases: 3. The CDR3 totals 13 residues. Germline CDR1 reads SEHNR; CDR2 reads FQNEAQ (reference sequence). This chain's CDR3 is CASSRDRGNIQYF. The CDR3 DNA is TGTGCCAGCAGCCGAGACAGGGGGAACATTCAGTACTTC.

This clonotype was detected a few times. The CDR3, as DNA: TGCAGTGCTAGAAACCCAGCGGGCTTCACCACAGATACGCAGTATTTT. Residues: CSARNPAGFTTDTQYF. The rearrangement uses TRBV20-1 and TRBJ2-3; maybe TRBD2 (6 bases). Trimming stripped 2 bases from V and 2 bases from J, with 17 bases between. The CDR3 is made up of 16 amino acids. The germline CDR1 and CDR2 sequences are DFQATT and SNEGSKA (reference sequence).

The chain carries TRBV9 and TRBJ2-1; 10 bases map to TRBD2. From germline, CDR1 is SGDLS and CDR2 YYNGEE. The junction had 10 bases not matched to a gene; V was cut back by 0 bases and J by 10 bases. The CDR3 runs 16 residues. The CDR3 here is CASSVEVLAGVREQFF. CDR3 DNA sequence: TGTGCCAGCAGCGTAGAAGTCCTAGCGGGAGTTCGGGAGCAGTTCTTC.

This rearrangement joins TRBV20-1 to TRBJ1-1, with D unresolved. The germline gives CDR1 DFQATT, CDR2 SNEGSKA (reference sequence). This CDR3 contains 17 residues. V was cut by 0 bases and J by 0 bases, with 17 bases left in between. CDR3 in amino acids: CSARDYGKLLMNTEAFF. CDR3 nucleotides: TGCAGTGCTAGAGATTACGGGAAGCTTCTCATGAACACTGAAGCTTTCTTT.

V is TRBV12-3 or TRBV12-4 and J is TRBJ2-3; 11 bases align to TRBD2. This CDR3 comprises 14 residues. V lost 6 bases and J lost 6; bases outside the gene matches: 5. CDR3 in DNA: TGTGCCAGCAGGATAGCGGGAGGGTTGGATACGCAGTATTTT. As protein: CASRIAGGLDTQYF.

As DNA, the CDR3 is TGTGCCAGTAGTAGGGACCCGACAGGGGGTGAAGCTTTCTTT. Translation: CASSRDPTGGEAFF. The chain uses TRBV19 and TRBJ1-1; 9 nucleotides align to TRBD1. J gave up 7 bases and V 4 bases, and 7 bases lay outside the gene matches. Germline V gives CDR1 LNHDA, CDR2 SQIVND (reference sequence). This CDR3 has 14 residues. The whole variable domain, remainder taken from reference TRBV19 and TRBJ1-1, is DGGITQSPKYLFRKEGQNVTLSCEQNLNHDAMYWYRQDPGQGLRLIYYSQIVNDFQKGDIAEGYSVSREKKESFPLTVTSAQKNPTAFYLCASSRDPTGGEAFFGQGTRLTVV.

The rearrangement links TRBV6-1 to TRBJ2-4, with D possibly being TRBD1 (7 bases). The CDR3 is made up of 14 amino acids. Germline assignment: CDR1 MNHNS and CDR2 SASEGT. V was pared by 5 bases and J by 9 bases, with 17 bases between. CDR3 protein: CASSRGDSQSIQYF. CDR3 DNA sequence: TGTGCCAGCAGTCGCGGGGACAGTCAGAGCATTCAGTACTTC.

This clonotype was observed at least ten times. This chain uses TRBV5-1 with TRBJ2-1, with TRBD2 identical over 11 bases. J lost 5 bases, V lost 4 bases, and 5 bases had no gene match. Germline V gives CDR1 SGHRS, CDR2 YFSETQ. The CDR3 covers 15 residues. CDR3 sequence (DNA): TGCGCCAGCAGCCCCGGGACTAGCGGACACAATGAGCAGTTCTTC. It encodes CASSPGTSGHNEQFF.

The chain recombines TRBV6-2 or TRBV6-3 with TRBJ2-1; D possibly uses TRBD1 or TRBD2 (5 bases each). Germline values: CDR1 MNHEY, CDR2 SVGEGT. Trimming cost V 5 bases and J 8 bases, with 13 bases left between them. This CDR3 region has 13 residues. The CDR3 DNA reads TGTGCCAGCAGTCCCCGGGACGAACATGAGCAGTTCTTC. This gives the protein CASSPRDEHEQFF.

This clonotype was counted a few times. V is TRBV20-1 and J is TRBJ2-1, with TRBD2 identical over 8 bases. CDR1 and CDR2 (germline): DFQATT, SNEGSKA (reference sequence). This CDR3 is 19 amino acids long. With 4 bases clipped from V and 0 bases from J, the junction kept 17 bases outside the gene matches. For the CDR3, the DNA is TGCAGTGCTACTAAAGATGGCGGGGGGCCCGTGAGCTCCTACAATGAGCAGTTCTTC. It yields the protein CSATKDGGGPVSSYNEQFF.

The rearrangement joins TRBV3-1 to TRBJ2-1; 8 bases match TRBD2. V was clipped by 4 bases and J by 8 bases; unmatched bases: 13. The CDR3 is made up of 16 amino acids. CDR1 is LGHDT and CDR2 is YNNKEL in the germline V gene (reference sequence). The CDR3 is CASSPWVSGGFDEQFF. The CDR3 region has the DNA TGTGCCAGCAGCCCTTGGGTAAGCGGGGGTTTCGATGAGCAGTTCTTC.